This is a list of T cell receptor beta chains from one sample in a study of blood T cell repertoires in COVID-19. The repertoire was sequenced with immunoSEQ multiplex PCR; TCRdb's copy has only in-frame clones and lacks some. Of under 75,000 clones listed, approximately 81% are singletons. Sequences were obtained from peripheral blood. These receptors were collected from a woman over 75 with active or convalescent COVID-19. Each CDR3 is given with its conserved first and last residue. Each record gives: clone size, J gene, V gene, D gene, CDR3 DNA, CDR3 protein. D genes are given only for firm matches. Size is omitted from some rows. Given values are once, few, many or a class for expanded clones.

clone size: .; J gene: TRBJ1-1; V gene: TRBV19; D gene: TRBD1; CDR3 DNA: TGTGCCAGTACCAGAAAAGGACAGGGCACTGAAGCTTTCTTT; CDR3 protein: CASTRKGQGTEAFF
clone size: .; J gene: TRBJ1-6; V gene: TRBV28; D gene: .; CDR3 DNA: TGTGCCAGCAGTTTTCCCACCCAAGGGGCGAATTCACCCCTCCACTTT; CDR3 protein: CASSFPTQGANSPLHF
clone size: .; J gene: TRBJ1-1; V gene: TRBV5-1; D gene: TRBD1; CDR3 DNA: TGCGCCAGCAGCTCTGGACAGGGGGCTTTGAACACTGAAGCTTTCTTT; CDR3 protein: CASSSGQGALNTEAFF
clone size: .; J gene: TRBJ1-2; V gene: TRBV19; D gene: .; CDR3 DNA: TGTGCCAGTAGTATATGGGCTGACTATGGCTACACCTTC; CDR3 protein: CASSIWADYGYTF
clone size: few; J gene: TRBJ2-2; V gene: TRBV2; D gene: TRBD1; CDR3 DNA: TGTGCCAGCTACAGGGGCACCGGGGAGCTGTTTTTT; CDR3 protein: CASYRGTGELFF
clone size: .; J gene: TRBJ1-5; V gene: TRBV6-6; D gene: .; CDR3 DNA: TGTGCCAGCAGTACTGGTGCTTGGAGCAATCAGCCCCAGCATTTT; CDR3 protein: CASSTGAWSNQPQHF
clone size: .; J gene: TRBJ2-2; V gene: TRBV6-4; D gene: TRBD2; CDR3 DNA: TGTGCCAGCAGTGAGATTGCGGGGGTGACCGGGGAGCTGTTTTTT; CDR3 protein: CASSEIAGVTGELFF
clone size: once; J gene: TRBJ1-6; V gene: TRBV10-3; D gene: TRBD1; CDR3 DNA: TGTGCCATCAGGCCGGGACAGGGTGAATCACCCCTCCACTTT; CDR3 protein: CAIRPGQGESPLHF
clone size: .; J gene: TRBJ1-5; V gene: TRBV7-2; D gene: .; CDR3 DNA: TGTGCCAGCAGCCCTGGTTGGGGGGGTGGCAATCAGCCCCAGCATTTT; CDR3 protein: CASSPGWGGGNQPQHF
clone size: .; J gene: TRBJ2-5; V gene: TRBV7-2; D gene: .; CDR3 DNA: TGTGCCAGCAGCTTAGCGGTACAGCAAGAGACCCAGTACTTC; CDR3 protein: CASSLAVQQETQYF
clone size: .; J gene: TRBJ1-1; V gene: TRBV5-1; D gene: TRBD1; CDR3 DNA: TGCGCCAGCAGCTTGGAGGAGACAGGGGCCCGAGCTGAAGCTTTCTTT; CDR3 protein: CASSLEETGARAEAFF
clone size: few; J gene: TRBJ1-2; V gene: TRBV2; D gene: .; CDR3 DNA: TGTGCCAGCAGGGAGCTGGGGGCGGGGGTTGGCTACACCTTC; CDR3 protein: CASRELGAGVGYTF
clone size: .; J gene: TRBJ2-2; V gene: TRBV9; D gene: .; CDR3 DNA: TGTGCCAGCAGCCCCAGGGGCGGGGAGCTGTTTTTT; CDR3 protein: CASSPRGGELFF
clone size: few; J gene: TRBJ2-7; V gene: TRBV14; D gene: .; CDR3 DNA: TGTGCCAGCAGCCAAGGGGACATCGTCCACGAGCAGTACTTC; CDR3 protein: CASSQGDIVHEQYF
clone size: .; J gene: TRBJ2-7; V gene: TRBV29-1; D gene: .; CDR3 DNA: TGCAGCGGGGGACACAACTACGAGCAGTACTTC; CDR3 protein: CSGGHNYEQYF
clone size: .; J gene: TRBJ2-1; V gene: TRBV6-2/TRBV6-3; D gene: .; CDR3 DNA: TGTGCCAGCAGTTCCCTAGGATCCACCTACAATGAGCAGTTCTTC; CDR3 protein: CASSSLGSTYNEQFF
clone size: few; J gene: TRBJ1-1; V gene: TRBV4-3; D gene: .; CDR3 DNA: TGCGCCAGCAGCCAAGATTGGGGGGGATCCGACACTGAAGCTTTCTTT; CDR3 protein: CASSQDWGGSDTEAFF
clone size: .; J gene: TRBJ1-4; V gene: TRBV2; D gene: TRBD1; CDR3 DNA: TGTGCCAGCAGCGGACAGGGGGCCGCTAATCAAAAACTGTTTTTT; CDR3 protein: CASSGQGAANQKLFF
clone size: .; J gene: TRBJ2-2; V gene: TRBV9; D gene: .; CDR3 DNA: TGTGCCAGCAGCGTAGGCGTGGACACCGGGGAGCTGTTTTTT; CDR3 protein: CASSVGVDTGELFF
clone size: .; J gene: TRBJ1-6; V gene: TRBV6-6; D gene: TRBD1; CDR3 DNA: TGTGCCAGCAGTCGACAGGGGGCGGCCTATAATTCACCCCTCCACTTT; CDR3 protein: CASSRQGAAYNSPLHF
clone size: .; J gene: TRBJ2-2; V gene: TRBV11-2; D gene: TRBD1; CDR3 DNA: TGTGCCAGCAGCTTCCCCCCCGACAGGGCGAACACCGGGGAGCTGTTTTTT; CDR3 protein: CASSFPPDRANTGELFF
clone size: .; J gene: TRBJ2-2; V gene: TRBV5-1; D gene: TRBD1; CDR3 DNA: TGCGCCAGCAGCCAGGGACAGGGGGGGACCGGGGAGCTGTTTTTT; CDR3 protein: CASSQGQGGTGELFF
clone size: .; J gene: TRBJ2-3; V gene: TRBV5-1; D gene: .; CDR3 DNA: TGCGCCAGCAGCCCCGGGTCATACACAGATACGCAGTATTTT; CDR3 protein: CASSPGSYTDTQYF
clone size: .; J gene: TRBJ1-4; V gene: TRBV3-1/TRBV3-2; D gene: .; CDR3 DNA: TGTGCCAGCAGCCAAGATGTGGGGGCCGAGGGGGAAAAACTGTTTTTT; CDR3 protein: CASSQDVGAEGEKLFF
clone size: .; J gene: TRBJ1-2; V gene: TRBV3-1/TRBV3-2; D gene: TRBD1; CDR3 DNA: TGTGCCAGCAGCCCCCAGGGACAGAATTACTATGGCTACACCTTC; CDR3 protein: CASSPQGQNYYGYTF
clone size: .; J gene: TRBJ1-6; V gene: TRBV7-9; D gene: TRBD1; CDR3 DNA: TGTGCCAGTACAGGGGTCGAAAGATCACCCCTCCACTTT; CDR3 protein: CASTGVERSPLHF
clone size: few; J gene: TRBJ2-7; V gene: TRBV6-2/TRBV6-3; D gene: .; CDR3 DNA: TGTGCCAGCAGCGACCGAGGTCCGAACCCCTACGAGCAGTACTTC; CDR3 protein: CASSDRGPNPYEQYF
clone size: .; J gene: TRBJ2-3; V gene: TRBV19; D gene: TRBD2; CDR3 DNA: TGTGCCAGTAGTATAGAACGGGGAGGGTACACGGATACGCAGTATTTT; CDR3 protein: CASSIERGGYTDTQYF
clone size: .; J gene: TRBJ2-2; V gene: TRBV7-6; D gene: TRBD1; CDR3 DNA: TGTGCCAGCAGCTTAGTTGGGACAGTGAACACCGGGGAGCTGTTTTTT; CDR3 protein: CASSLVGTVNTGELFF
clone size: once; J gene: TRBJ2-1; V gene: TRBV19; D gene: .; CDR3 DNA: TGTGCCAGCAGCCCAGCAGACAAGACCTACAATGAGCAGTTCTTC; CDR3 protein: CASSPADKTYNEQFF
clone size: .; J gene: TRBJ2-1; V gene: TRBV5-1; D gene: .; CDR3 DNA: TGCGCCAGCAGCTTGGGGCAGGGTGGGTACAATGAGCAGTTCTTC; CDR3 protein: CASSLGQGGYNEQFF
clone size: .; J gene: TRBJ1-6; V gene: TRBV4-3; D gene: .; CDR3 DNA: TGCGCCAGCAGCCAAGACCGGTCGGGGGGCAATTCACCCCTCCACTTT; CDR3 protein: CASSQDRSGGNSPLHF
clone size: .; J gene: TRBJ1-2; V gene: TRBV4-2; D gene: TRBD1; CDR3 DNA: TGTGCCAGCAGCCTTGAACAGGGGGCGGTTGGTAACTATGGCTACACCTTC; CDR3 protein: CASSLEQGAVGNYGYTF
clone size: .; J gene: TRBJ1-2; V gene: TRBV5-1; D gene: .; CDR3 DNA: TGCGCCAGCAGCTTGGAGCGGGGAGACTATGGCTACACCTTC; CDR3 protein: CASSLERGDYGYTF
clone size: .; J gene: TRBJ1-1; V gene: TRBV25-1; D gene: TRBD1; CDR3 DNA: TGTGCCAGCAGTGGTACCGGGACAGGGGTCACTGAAGCTTTCTTT; CDR3 protein: CASSGTGTGVTEAFF
clone size: .; J gene: TRBJ2-3; V gene: TRBV3-1/TRBV3-2; D gene: TRBD2; CDR3 DNA: TGTGCCAGCAGCCAAGGCAGCGGGGGTGGAAATACGCAGTATTTT; CDR3 protein: CASSQGSGGGNTQYF
clone size: .; J gene: TRBJ2-1; V gene: TRBV19; D gene: .; CDR3 DNA: TGTGCCAGTAGTATGATGGTAATAGCCTCCTACAATGAGCAGTTCTTC; CDR3 protein: CASSMMVIASYNEQFF